This passage covers 18 T cell receptor beta chains from one sample sequenced in a study of T cell responses to AZD1222 COVID-19 vaccine. Data came from immunoSEQ multiplex PCR; TCRdb stores just in-frame clones and leaves some out. The repertoire holds about 110,000 clones, with roughly 90% as singletons. The sequenced sample was peripheral blood, obtained on day 0 of AZD1222 vaccination. These receptors were collected from an adult in good health.

The CDR3 spells CASSPGTDGNTIYF. CDR3 nucleotides: TGTGCCAGCTCACCTGGGACAGATGGAAACACCATATATTTT. This chain links TRBV18 with TRBJ1-3, with TRBD1 matching 7 bases. This CDR3 is built from 14 residues. V shed 3 bases, J shed 3 bases, and the junction held 2 bases outside the gene matches. The germline V gene encodes CDR1 KGHSH and CDR2 LQKENI.

The genes are TRBV28 and TRBJ1-3; D call uncertain. Trimming left V 6 bases short and J 0 bases short, with 12 bases between. The CDR3 has 15 residues. Germline lookup yields CDR1 MDHEN and CDR2 SYDVKM. This CDR3 reads CASREETYSGNTIYF. The CDR3 DNA follows: TGTGCCAGCAGAGAAGAAACTTACTCTGGAAACACCATATATTTT.

The CDR3 bases are TGTGCCAGCAGCTTTGGACAGGGCCCTGGAAACACCATATATTTT. Protein product: CASSFGQGPGNTIYF. The chain has TRBV7-3 and TRBJ1-3; 8 nucleotides line up with TRBD1. The germline CDR1 and CDR2 sequences are SGHTA and FQGTGA. V was clipped by 3 bases and J by 2 bases; unmatched bases: 3. This CDR3 has 15 amino acids.

The V and J genes are TRBV6-5 and TRBJ1-2, with 12 bases fitting TRBD1. The CDR3 loop spans 14 amino acids. Trimming cost V 4 bases and J 10 bases; bases outside gene matches: 7. Germline CDR1 MNHEY, CDR2 SVGAGI. The DNA for the CDR3 is TGTGCCAGCAGTTTGGTCCGGGGACAGGGGGCCTACACCTTC. Translation gives CASSLVRGQGAYTF.

The gene calls are TRBV3-1 (or the pseudogene TRBV3-2) and TRBJ1-5; no reliable D call. Per germline, CDR1 LGHDT and CDR2 YNNKEL (reference sequence). The germline V and J ends were trimmed by 0 bases and 7 bases, with 10 bases remaining between them. CDR3 length: 14 residues. For the CDR3, the DNA is TGTGCCAGCAGCCAAGATGGGCGTAAACAGCCCCAGCATTTT. Translated: CASSQDGRKQPQHF.

This clone has just one count. The CDR3 sequence: CASSLEGLPYNEQFF. For the CDR3, the DNA is TGCGCCAGCAGCTTGGAAGGACTTCCCTACAATGAGCAGTTCTTC. The V gene is TRBV5-1, the J gene TRBJ2-1, with TRBD2 as a possible D gene (5 bases). The germline V gene encodes CDR1 SGHRS and CDR2 YFSETQ. Trimming pared 0 bases from V and 2 bases from J, leaving 9 bases between. The length of the CDR3 is 15 residues.

The chain joins TRBV24-1 to TRBJ2-5; 9 nucleotides align to TRBD1. With V trimmed by 3 bases and J by 5 bases, 12 bases remained unmatched. Per germline, CDR1 KGHDR and CDR2 SFDVKD. The CDR3 totals 17 residues. As DNA, the CDR3 is TGTGCCACCAGTGATGGGGGACAGGGAGGAGTTGGGGAGACCCAGTACTTC. Translating it yields CATSDGGQGGVGETQYF.

This rearrangement joins TRBV29-1 to TRBJ1-1, with a possible D match to TRBD1 (5 bases). V was shortened by 4 bases and J by 0 bases, with 9 bases between the two germline ends. The CDR3 consists of 13 residues. Germline V gene sequence: CDR1 SQVTM, CDR2 ANQGSEA. The chain's CDR3 is CSVAGRLNTEAFF. The CDR3 bases are TGCAGCGTTGCGGGGCGCTTGAACACTGAAGCTTTCTTT. Complete variable domain (other parts from reference TRBV29-1 and TRBJ1-1): SAVISQKPSRDICQRGTSLTIQCQVDSQVTMMFWYRQQPGQSLTLIATANQGSEATYESGFVIDKFPISRPNLTFSTLTVSNMSPEDSSIYLCSVAGRLNTEAFFGQGTRLTVV.

The V gene is TRBV4-1, the J gene TRBJ2-1; D is uncertain. V was clipped by 1 base and J by 4 bases, with 14 bases between them. Germline-derived CDR1 and CDR2 are MGHRA and YSYEKL. This CDR3 is built from 16 residues. CDR3 region: CASSQGLFASYNEQFF. CDR3 bases: TGCGCCAGCAGCCAAGGCCTCTTCGCTTCATACAATGAGCAGTTCTTC.

The chain carries TRBV28 and TRBJ2-7, with a possible D match to TRBD1 (6 bases). CDR3 length: 14 residues. The germline gives CDR1 MDHEN, CDR2 SYDVKM. Trimming stripped 7 bases from V and 2 bases from J, with 15 bases between. Written as DNA, the CDR3 is TGTGCCAGCAAACCCTCACAGGGCCCCTACGAGCAGTACTTC. This sequence encodes CASKPSQGPYEQYF.

This sequence joins TRBV10-3 and TRBJ1-3; TRBD1 aligns across 11 bases. The junction had 3 bases not matched to a gene; V was cut back by 4 bases and J by 7 bases. Germline V gene sequence: CDR1 ENHRY, CDR2 SYGVKD. The CDR3 spans 14 residues. Here the CDR3 reads CAISVDRGLNTIYF. CDR3 coding DNA: TGTGCCATCAGTGTGGACAGGGGGCTTAACACCATATATTTT.

The chain recombines TRBV7-9 with TRBJ2-3, with TRBD1 matching over 12 bases. The germline gives CDR1 SEHNR, CDR2 FQNEAQ (reference sequence). The length of the CDR3 is 18 residues. J was trimmed by 4 bases and V by 5 bases; bases with no gene match: 13. DNA for the CDR3: TGTGCCAGCAGCGGGCCGGGACAGGGGGCCTTATACGCAGATACGCAGTATTTT. Translation gives CASSGPGQGALYADTQYF.

This sequence joins TRBV19 and TRBJ1-2; no definite D call. CDR1 is LNHDA, CDR2 SQIVND, per germline (reference sequence). The CDR3 covers 14 residues. The V gene lost 3 bases and the J gene lost 4 bases, with 12 bases spanning the gap. The CDR3 DNA reads TGTGCCAGTAGTATGGGAACAGCTGCCTATGGCTACACCTTC. As protein: CASSMGTAAYGYTF.

The CDR3 DNA follows: TGTGCCAGCAGCTTTCCCCGTTCGAACACTGAAGCTTTCTTT. Translation: CASSFPRSNTEAFF. The rearrangement links TRBV7-9 to TRBJ1-1; the D is unclear. There are 14 residues in the CDR3. Trimming removed 3 bases at V and 1 base at J, with 9 bases between. Germline-derived CDR1 and CDR2 are SEHNR and FQNEAQ (reference sequence).

V is TRBV2 and J is TRBJ2-2; 14 bases map to TRBD2. The CDR3 consists of 16 residues. Germline loops: CDR1 SNHLY, CDR2 FYNNEI. With 6 bases clipped from V and 4 bases from J, the junction kept 4 bases outside the gene matches. The chain's CDR3 is CASRGLAGEGTGELFF. Here the CDR3 DNA reads TGTGCCAGCAGGGGACTAGCGGGAGAAGGCACCGGGGAGCTGTTTTTT.

This sequence joins TRBV7-8 and TRBJ1-2; no clear D gene. V was cut by 0 bases and J by 4 bases, with 9 bases left in between. Germline V gene lookup returns CDR1 SGHVS and CDR2 FQNEAQ. The CDR3 has 14 residues. CDR3 region: CASSLAAGGYGYTF. In DNA form, the CDR3 reads TGTGCCAGCAGCTTAGCGGCGGGCGGCTATGGCTACACCTTC.

On this clone itself: An end of the junction differs from the germline gene, which may be a read error. The chain employs TRBV6-6 and TRBJ2-7; 7 bases line up with TRBD2. Germline-derived CDR1 and CDR2 are MNHNY and SVGAGI (reference sequence). This CDR3 has 16 amino acids. CDR3: CVSSSTTSSGSYEQYF. CDR3 in DNA: TGTGTCAGCAGTTCGACGACTTCTAGCGGCTCCTACGAGCAGTACTTC.

Here the CDR3 reads CASSQAGDRGPIDGYTF. The CDR3 DNA is TGTGCCAGCAGTCAAGCCGGGGACAGGGGGCCTATTGATGGCTACACCTTC. The chain employs TRBV28 and TRBJ1-2, with 12 bases fitting TRBD1. Per the germline V gene, CDR1 is MDHEN and CDR2 is SYDVKM. The CDR3 runs to 17 residues. V gave up 5 bases and J gave up 6 bases; unmatched junction bases: 13.